This T cell receptor beta chain was sequenced for a study of CD8 T cells in ankylosing spondylitis. With regard to this clonotype: As yet, its antigen is unknown.

The J segment lost 0 bases and the V segment lost 5 bases, leaving 13 bases of the junction unmatched. Looked up from germline, CDR1 is LNHDA and CDR2 is SQIVND (reference sequence). This CDR3 has 19 residues. A single record per CDR3 protein comes from TCRdb applying MiXCR to the 5' RACE reads. This table holds 200,000 to 250,000 distinct CDR3 sequences, about 17% found once. Overall study results and limits: Eight highly homologous variants formed a TCR beta motif that appeared characteristic of ankylosing spondylitis blood.

The sequenced sample was blood, either unsorted or a sorted T cell fraction (not recorded which). This TCR came from a male donor with ankylosing spondylitis. The chain has TRBV19 and TRBJ2-1; 10 bases align to TRBD2. This CDR3 reads CASSGLAGAGQSSYNEQFF. The CDR3 DNA follows: TGTGCCAGTAGTGGGCTAGCGGGAGCGGGACAAAGCTCCTACAATGAGCAGTTCTTC. Variable domain in full (rest from reference TRBV19 and TRBJ2-1): DGGITQSPKYLFRKEGQNVTLSCEQNLNHDAMYWYRQDPGQGLRLIYYSQIVNDFQKGDIAEGYSVSREKKESFPLTVTSAQKNPTAFYLCASSGLAGAGQSSYNEQFFGPGTRLTVL.